What follows is one TCR beta chain and its context. Its antigen is not identified. V lost 0 bases and J lost 4; bases outside the gene matches: 4. Germline V lookup: CDR1 SGHTA, CDR2 FQGTGA. CDR3 length: 15 amino acids. MiXCR, applied by TCRdb to the 5' RACE reads, yields one record per CDR3 protein. The repertoire holds hundreds of thousands of distinct CDR3 sequences, with about a fifth as singletons. The record originates from a study of T cells after yellow fever vaccination. Turning to the study itself: Libraries from low-cell-number fractions were prepared with the SMART-Seq v4 Ultra Low Input RNA kit. Study findings and constraints: A weaker but faster secondary response was observed, peaking on day 5 versus 15.

The TCR was taken from a man aged 18 to 30 who received the YFV17D yellow fever vaccine. V and J are TRBV7-3 and TRBJ2-3; TRBD1 matches 7 bases. Sample: PBMCs, taken less than 25 days after the first yellow fever vaccination. The CDR3 protein is CASSLTAGGADTQYF. DNA of the CDR3: TGTGCCAGCAGCTTAACGGCAGGGGGTGCAGATACGCAGTATTTT.